This paragraph covers one TCR beta chain sequence. This sample is part of a study of blood T cell repertoires in COVID-19. For the study at large: PBMCs, B-cell-depleted T cells, or T cells provided the cDNA or gDNA that made up the material.

CDR3 size: 12 residues. V was shortened by 9 bases and J by 4 bases, with 12 bases between the two germline ends. Per germline, CDR1 LNHDA and CDR2 SQIVND (reference sequence). Repertoires were generated with immunoSEQ multiplex PCR, while TCRdb's copy carries only in-frame clones and drops some. This table has about 150,000 clones, approximately 85% appearing once. V and J are TRBV19 and TRBJ1-2; no firm D call. Sequenced sample: peripheral blood. The sequence was obtained from a man in his 60s with COVID-19, enrolled during active disease. Here the CDR3 DNA reads TGTGCCAGCAACTCGGGGTCCTATGGCTACACCTTC. As protein: CASNSGSYGYTF.